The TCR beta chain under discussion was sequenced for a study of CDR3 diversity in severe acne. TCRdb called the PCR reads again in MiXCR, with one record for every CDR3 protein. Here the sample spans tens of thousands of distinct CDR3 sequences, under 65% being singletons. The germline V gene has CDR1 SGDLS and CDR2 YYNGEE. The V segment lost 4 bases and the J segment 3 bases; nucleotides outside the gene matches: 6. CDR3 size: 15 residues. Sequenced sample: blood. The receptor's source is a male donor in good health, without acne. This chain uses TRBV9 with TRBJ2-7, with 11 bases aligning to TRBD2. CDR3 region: CASSTPGTSGYEQYF. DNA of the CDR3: TGTGCCAGCAGCACCCCCGGGACTAGCGGCTACGAGCAGTACTTC.